The present entry profiles one T cell receptor beta chain with its context. Its antigen is unidentified. The germline V gene has CDR1 GTSNPN and CDR2 SVGIG (reference sequence). This CDR3 comprises 12 residues. Trimming shortened V by 2 bases and J by 3 bases, and 5 bases separated the two germline ends. This specimen comes from a study of CD8+ T cells in alopecia areata. For the study at large: Patients given treatment had severity scored by the percentage of scalp area affected. Study-level results: TCR sharing was clearer in mice than between patients, perhaps partly owing to patient HLA diversity. While patients received tofacitinib, many expanded lesional clones remained present in scalp and blood. Only a single nonresponder existed, so baseline CD8+ expansion links stay unclear.

It was cDNA, reverse transcribed from extracted RNA, that served as the sequencing template. The table came from immunoSEQ multiplex PCR; TCRdb's copy has only in-frame clones and leaves some out. The sample shows 150,000 to 200,000 clones, less than 70% of them seen only once. Treatment given: oral pan-JAK inhibitor, 5-10 mg twice daily. The sequence derives from a human donor with alopecia areata. The sample consisted of CD4+ T cells sorted from blood, taken between weeks 47 and 50, from a patient treated with tofacitinib. The rearrangement joins TRBV30 to TRBJ2-4; no clear D gene. CDR3 protein: CAWSQDKNIQYF. The CDR3 nucleotides read TGTGCCTGGAGTCAGGACAAAAACATTCAGTACTTC. Full variable domain (rest looked up from reference TRBV30 and TRBJ2-4): SQTIHQWPATLVQPVGSPLSLECTVEGTSNPNLYWYRQAAGRGLQLLFYSVGIGQISSEVPQNLSASRPQDRQFILSSKKLLLSDSGFYLCAWSQDKNIQYFGAGTRLSVL.